The clone carrying this T cell receptor (beta chain) was counted between two and nine times. The data originate from a study of CD8+ T cells in alopecia areata. In each case, RNA was isolated and then reverse transcribed into cDNA as the sequencing template. Only in-frame clones appear in the TCRdb table, and some are missing; sequencing was by immunoSEQ multiplex PCR. Of around 270,000 clones in the sample, more than 45% were seen once. The treatment: oral pan-JAK inhibitor, 5-10 mg twice daily. The V gene's germline CDR1 is SGHKS and CDR2 YYEKEE (reference sequence). J was trimmed by 5 bases and V by 3 bases; bases with no gene match: 10. The CDR3 is made up of 15 amino acids.

The TCR originated in a human donor with alopecia areata. The material was CD4+ T cells sorted from blood, obtained at week 24, from a patient treated with tofacitinib. This chain joins TRBV5-5 and TRBJ1-2, with 7 bases identical to TRBD1. The CDR3 loop is CASSSGQASLYGYTF. The DNA of the CDR3 is TGTGCCAGCAGCTCCGGACAGGCCTCTCTATATGGCTACACCTTC.